These T cell receptor beta chains were read from a single sample in a study of blood T cell repertoires in COVID-19. TCRdb keeps only in-frame clones here, not all; method: immunoSEQ multiplex PCR. The sample contains about 130,000 clones, 70% to 90% of which appear only once. The sequencing input was peripheral blood. Source of these receptors: a woman aged 80 or over with acute or convalescent COVID-19. Each CDR3 is given with its conserved first and last residue. A D gene is named only where the DNA matches it firmly.

TRBV18	TRBJ1-2	.	CASSPRPDYGYTF	TGTGCCAGCTCACCACGTCCAGACTATGGCTACACCTTC
TRBV5-6	TRBJ2-7	TRBD2	CASSRGGTYEQYF	TGTGCCAGCAGCCGGGGAGGGACCTACGAGCAGTACTTC
TRBV5-1	TRBJ1-2	.	CASHQGSQTIYGYTF	TGCGCCAGCCACCAGGGCTCGCAAACTATCTATGGCTACACCTTC
TRBV6-1	TRBJ2-5	TRBD1	CASSEWGTEETQYF	TGTGCCAGCAGTGAATGGGGGACAGAAGAGACCCAGTACTTC
TRBV7-9	TRBJ2-3	.	CASSSSRLSGDTQYF	TGTGCCAGCAGCTCCTCGAGGCTGAGCGGAGATACGCAGTATTTT
TRBV24-1	TRBJ2-7	TRBD1	CATSVGQGGYEQYF	TGTGCCACCAGTGTGGGACAGGGAGGTTACGAGCAGTACTTC
TRBV7-9	TRBJ1-2	.	CASSLVSVVDGYTF	TGTGCCAGCAGCTTAGTATCGGTGGTGGATGGCTACACCTTC
TRBV28	TRBJ2-7	TRBD2	CASSLPLAGGEEQYF	TGTGCCAGCAGTTTACCACTAGCGGGAGGCGAGGAGCAGTACTTC
TRBV4-2	TRBJ2-7	TRBD1	CASSQGTGFDEQYF	TGTGCCAGCAGCCAAGGGACAGGGTTTGACGAGCAGTACTTC
TRBV6-2/TRBV6-3	TRBJ1-1	.	CASSYEAGAEAFF	TGTGCCAGCAGTTACGAAGCAGGCGCGGAAGCTTTCTTT
TRBV6-5	TRBJ2-2	.	CASSPHNTGELFF	TGTGCCAGCAGTCCCCATAACACCGGGGAGCTGTTTTTT